This entry concerns a single TCR beta chain. The target antigen is unknown. This specimen comes from a study of cytomegalovirus exposure and HLA in healthy donors. The length of the CDR3 is 14 residues. Trimming took 4 bases from V and 5 from J, leaving 15 bases between them. Germline V lookup: CDR1 SGDLS, CDR2 YYNGEE. PCR employed 60 Vbeta and 13 Jbeta primers. The table came from immunoSEQ multiplex PCR; TCRdb's copy has only in-frame clones and leaves some out. In the table there are more than 100,000 clones, approximately 80% of which are singletons. Study-wide points: Cytomegalovirus association was listed for approximately 150 TCR beta chains.

The clonotype comes from a female donor in good health and CMV-seropositive. The V gene is TRBV9, the J gene TRBJ1-1; D is possibly TRBD1 (6 bases). Material: PBMCs. The chain's CDR3 is CASSPEGGRTEAFF. The CDR3 DNA follows: TGTGCCAGCAGCCCAGAGGGGGGGCGAACTGAAGCTTTCTTT.